This is a list of T cell receptor beta chains from one sample in a study of T cell responses to AZD1222 COVID-19 vaccine. Produced via immunoSEQ multiplex PCR; TCRdb's table is partial and in-frame only. The sample has approximately 110,000 clones, about 92% seen once. The source material was peripheral blood, sampled on day 0 of AZD1222 vaccination. The source is an adult in good health. Each CDR3 is given with its conserved first and last residue. D genes are given only for firm matches. Only part of the rows carry a size: once, few, many, or a class if the clone is expanded.

abundance | j_gene | d_gene | v_gene | CDR3aa | CDR3nt
once | TRBJ2-1 | TRBD1 | TRBV25-1 | CASSEYTGGNNEQFF | TGTGCCAGCAGTGAATATACAGGGGGAAACAATGAGCAGTTCTTC
once | TRBJ1-2 | TRBD1 | TRBV19 | CASSMTGGNYGYTF | TGTGCCAGTAGTATGACAGGGGGGAATTATGGCTACACCTTC
. | TRBJ2-3 | . | TRBV5-4 | CASSWGDVIPDTQYF | TGTGCCAGCAGCTGGGGGGACGTTATTCCAGATACGCAGTATTTT
. | TRBJ2-3 | TRBD2 | TRBV7-6 | CASSLSGGTRDTQYF | TGTGCCAGCAGCTTAAGCGGGGGGACCAGAGATACGCAGTATTTT
once | TRBJ1-3 | TRBD1 | TRBV7-2 | CASSSQGGSGNTIYF | TGTGCCAGCAGCTCCCAGGGGGGCTCTGGAAACACCATATATTTT
. | TRBJ1-2 | TRBD1 | TRBV6-5 | CASSYSTGQGAYGYTF | TGTGCCAGCAGTTACTCGACTGGACAGGGGGCCTATGGCTACACCTTC
once | TRBJ2-7 | TRBD2 | TRBV6-1 | CASSEIPLAGGHEQYF | TGTGCCAGCAGTGAAATTCCTCTAGCGGGAGGCCACGAGCAGTACTTC
. | TRBJ2-3 | . | TRBV7-3 | CASSSLGGTTDTQYF | TGTGCCAGCAGCTCTCTCGGGGGCACCACAGATACGCAGTATTTT
. | TRBJ1-2 | . | TRBV7-9 | CASSRTPGGYGYTF | TGTGCCAGCAGCCGGACGCCGGGAGGCTATGGCTACACCTTC
. | TRBJ2-7 | . | TRBV18 | CASSPPAGSSYEQYF | TGTGCCAGCTCACCACCAGCAGGGAGCTCCTACGAGCAGTACTTC
. | TRBJ1-3 | . | TRBV19 | CASSIKGRGSFSGNTIYF | TGTGCCAGTAGTATAAAGGGTCGCGGCAGCTTCTCTGGAAACACCATATATTTT
. | TRBJ2-3 | TRBD2 | TRBV5-1 | CASSLTSGAWGDTQYF | TGCGCCAGCAGCTTAACTAGCGGGGCGTGGGGAGATACGCAGTATTTT
. | TRBJ1-2 | . | TRBV28 | CASVGEGYTF | TGTGCCAGCGTTGGAGAAGGCTACACCTTC
. | TRBJ2-2 | . | TRBV14 | CASSQLDNTGELFF | TGTGCCAGCAGCCAACTAGACAACACCGGGGAGCTGTTTTTT
. | TRBJ1-6 | . | TRBV12-3/TRBV12-4 | CASSPGPNSPLHF | TGTGCCAGCAGCCCTGGTCCTAATTCACCCCTCCACTTT
. | TRBJ1-3 | . | TRBV24-1 | CATTIISGNTIYF | TGTGCCACCACCATCATCTCTGGAAACACCATATATTTT
. | TRBJ2-7 | . | TRBV20-1 | CSARDRVEQYF | TGCAGTGCTAGAGATCGGGTTGAGCAGTACTTC
. | TRBJ2-7 | . | TRBV20-1 | CSATSSYEQYF | TGCAGTGCTACTAGCTCCTACGAGCAGTACTTC
. | TRBJ1-2 | . | TRBV30 | CAWSENGYGYTF | TGTGCCTGGAGTGAAAACGGCTATGGCTACACCTTC
. | TRBJ2-7 | . | TRBV2 | CASRGARTRTYEQYF | TGTGCCAGCAGGGGGGCGAGGACAAGAACCTACGAGCAGTACTTC
. | TRBJ2-1 | TRBD1 | TRBV15 | CATSRGGTGVYNEQFF | TGTGCCACCAGCAGGGGGGGGACAGGGGTTTACAATGAGCAGTTCTTC
. | TRBJ1-1 | TRBD1 | TRBV28 | CASRRTGLNTEAFF | TGTGCCAGCAGAAGGACAGGTTTGAACACTGAAGCTTTCTTT
. | TRBJ1-3 | . | TRBV11-3 | CASRLSAAGGNTIYF | TGTGCCAGCAGATTATCCGCAGCGGGGGGAAACACCATATATTTT
once | TRBJ2-3 | . | TRBV21-1 | CASSKETDTQYF | TGTGCCAGCAGCAAGGAGACAGATACGCAGTATTTT
. | TRBJ2-3 | TRBD2 | TRBV7-8 | CASSLGLAGGTDTQYF | TGTGCCAGCAGCTTGGGCCTAGCGGGGGGCACAGATACGCAGTATTTT
once | TRBJ1-4 | TRBD1 | TRBV2 | CASSPGQGFEKLFF | TGTGCCAGCAGTCCGGGACAGGGATTTGAAAAACTGTTTTTT
once | TRBJ1-3 | . | TRBV5-1 | CASSLFGVSGNTIYF | TGCGCCAGCAGCTTGTTTGGGGTCTCTGGAAACACCATATATTTT
. | TRBJ2-7 | TRBD1 | TRBV6-1 | CASSDRTGAYFTYEQYF | TGTGCCAGCAGTGATAGGACAGGAGCCTATTTTACCTACGAGCAGTACTTC
. | TRBJ1-2 | . | TRBV28 | CASSQGGYTF | TGTGCCAGCAGTCAGGGGGGCTACACCTTC
. | TRBJ2-7 | TRBD1 | TRBV19 | CASSALEGQMYEQYF | TGTGCCAGTAGTGCCCTTGAGGGACAGATGTACGAGCAGTACTTC
. | TRBJ1-1 | TRBD1 | TRBV7-9 | CASSLHPGGSEAFF | TGTGCCAGCAGCCTACATCCAGGGGGGAGTGAAGCTTTCTTT
. | TRBJ2-6 | . | TRBV7-3 | CASSSPDFSGANVLTF | TGTGCCAGCAGCTCCCCGGACTTTTCTGGGGCCAACGTCCTGACTTTC
. | TRBJ2-2 | TRBD2 | TRBV5-1 | CASSVLAGDTGELFF | TGCGCCAGCAGCGTGCTAGCGGGGGACACCGGGGAGCTGTTTTTT
. | TRBJ1-4 | . | TRBV21-1 | CASPKTGRNGTNEKLFF | TGTGCCAGCCCCAAGACAGGAAGAAATGGTACTAATGAAAAACTGTTTTTT
. | TRBJ2-3 | . | TRBV28 | CASTQLTDTQYF | TGTGCCAGCACACAGCTCACAGATACGCAGTATTTT
. | TRBJ1-6 | . | TRBV2 | CASSNTNSPLHF | TGTGCCAGCAGCAACACTAATTCACCCCTCCACTTT
. | TRBJ2-5 | . | TRBV7-3 | CASSPLEGLETQYF | TGTGCCAGCAGCCCCCTTGAGGGGCTGGAGACCCAGTACTTC
once | TRBJ1-2 | TRBD1 | TRBV6-5 | CASSYFKTGNYGYTF | TGTGCCAGCAGTTACTTCAAGACAGGGAACTATGGCTACACCTTC
few | TRBJ1-2 | TRBD1 | TRBV5-8 | CASSRTGGLEGYTF | TGTGCCAGCAGCAGGACAGGGGGCTTGGAGGGCTACACCTTC
. | TRBJ1-2 | . | TRBV19 | CASSRQGDYGYTF | TGTGCCAGTAGTAGGCAGGGTGATTATGGCTACACCTTC
. | TRBJ2-1 | . | TRBV5-1 | CASTRTAGDDNEQFF | TGCGCCAGCACCCGGACCGCCGGAGATGACAATGAGCAGTTCTTC
. | TRBJ2-1 | TRBD2 | TRBV30 | CAWRISGTSPYNEQFF | TGTGCCTGGAGGATCTCCGGGACTAGCCCTTACAATGAGCAGTTCTTC